The 28 T cell receptor beta chains below were found in one sample sequenced in a study of Tregs in tolerant kidney transplant recipients. The data were produced by immunoSEQ multiplex PCR, yet TCRdb's version contains in-frame clones alone and is incomplete. The data show fewer than 100,000 clones, roughly 93% seen once. Sequenced here: CD4+ T cells from blood, sampled before the transplant. Receptors were obtained from a human donor who received a combined kidney and bone marrow transplant.

The sample holds a few counts of this clone. V and J are TRBV6-4 and TRBJ2-1; TRBD2 agrees at 7 bases. The germline gives CDR1 MRHNA, CDR2 SNTAGT. V was clipped by 5 bases and J by 5 bases; unmatched bases: 3. This CDR3 has 13 residues. The CDR3 DNA follows: TGTGCCAGCAGTTTAAGCGGGGACAATGAGCAGTTCTTC. It encodes CASSLSGDNEQFF.

The J gene is TRBJ1-1, the V gene TRBV5-1; D ambiguous. Trimming removed 4 bases from V and 0 bases from J, with 16 bases in between. The CDR3 sequence is 16 residues long. The germline gives CDR1 SGHRS, CDR2 YFSETQ. The DNA for the CDR3 is TGCGCCAGCAGCATAGAGACGGGGAGGTTGAACACTGAAGCTTTCTTT. Protein product: CASSIETGRLNTEAFF.

The CDR3 DNA reads as TGTGCCAGCAGCCCAGGGACAGGGGAGAGCCACGAGCAGTACTTC. This translates into CASSPGTGESHEQYF. V is TRBV5-6 and J is TRBJ2-7, with 10 bases aligning to TRBD1. There are 15 residues in the CDR3. The germline V gene has CDR1 SGHDT and CDR2 YYEEEE. J was trimmed by 5 bases and V by 4 bases; bases with no gene match: 9. Full variable domain (outside the CDR3, taken from reference TRBV5-6 and TRBJ2-7): DAGVTQSPTHLIKTRGQQVTLRCSPKSGHDTVSWYQQALGQGPQFIFQYYEEEERQRGNFPDRFSGHQFPNYSSELNVNALLLGDSALYLCASSPGTGESHEQYFGPGTRLTVT.

J is TRBJ2-2 and V is TRBV30; possibly TRBD1 for D (6 bases). V lost 0 bases to trimming and J lost 0 bases, with 11 bases between them. CDR1 and CDR2 (germline): GTSNPN, SVGIG (reference sequence). This CDR3 is 16 amino acids long. CDR3 sequence reads: CAWSVLGAPNTGELFF. The CDR3 DNA sequence: TGTGCCTGGAGTGTACTGGGGGCCCCGAACACCGGGGAGCTGTTTTTT.

This chain connects TRBV14 to TRBJ1-2, with D perhaps matching TRBD1 (6 bases). Germline assignment: CDR1 SGHDN and CDR2 FVKESK. V dropped 4 bases and J dropped 7 bases, with 13 bases sitting between them. This CDR3 is built from 13 residues. Written as DNA, the CDR3 is TGTGCCAGCAGCCCGATCAGGGGTGGTGGCTACACCTTC. Protein sequence: CASSPIRGGGYTF.

The chain combines TRBV30 with TRBJ2-1; TRBD1 aligns across 12 bases. The germline CDR1 and CDR2 sequences are GTSNPN and SVGIG (reference sequence). The CDR3 sequence is 18 residues long. V shed 4 bases, J shed 4 bases, and the junction held 14 bases outside the gene matches. The CDR3 loop reads CAWNRDRGLGAAYNEQFF. The CDR3 nucleotides read TGTGCCTGGAACCGGGACAGGGGGCTGGGGGCTGCTTACAATGAGCAGTTCTTC.

In this sample, this clone turned up a few times. This chain links TRBV7-2 with TRBJ2-3, with TRBD1 matching 8 bases. J lost 4 bases, V lost 2 bases, and 11 bases had no gene match. The CDR3 contains 17 residues. From germline, CDR1 is SGHTA and CDR2 FQGNSA. The chain's CDR3 is CASSLIGAATGADTQYF. The DNA of the CDR3 is TGTGCCAGCAGCTTAATTGGCGCCGCGACAGGGGCAGATACGCAGTATTTT.

This chain connects TRBV18 to TRBJ2-1; the match to TRBD1 covers 9 bases. The trim removed 2 bases at V and 5 bases at J, leaving 4 bases unmatched. The CDR3 spans 15 residues. The germline V gene encodes CDR1 KGHSH and CDR2 LQKENI. The CDR3 spells CASSPRTGVNNEQFF. CDR3 bases: TGTGCCAGCTCACCAAGGACAGGGGTTAACAATGAGCAGTTCTTC.

The rearrangement joins TRBV7-9 to TRBJ2-7; 8 bases agree with TRBD1. The CDR3 length is 15 residues. V dropped 5 bases and J dropped 4; count of bases not matched to a gene: 10. The germline V gene has CDR1 SEHNR and CDR2 FQNEAQ (reference sequence). DNA for the CDR3: TGTGCCAGCAGCAAACACGGGACAGGATCTTACGAGCAGTACTTC. This gives the protein CASSKHGTGSYEQYF.

The gene calls are TRBV7-6 and TRBJ1-1; no clear D. V was cut by 3 bases and J by 8 bases, with 13 bases left in between. Germline V gives CDR1 SGHVS, CDR2 FNYEAQ. The CDR3 contains 13 residues. In nucleotides, the CDR3 is TGTGCCAGCAGCTTGGAGAGGGTCGGGGAAGCTTTCTTT. Amino acid sequence: CASSLERVGEAFF.

The chain links TRBV11-3 to TRBJ1-1; D is possibly TRBD1 (5 bases). The V and J ends lost 8 bases and 3 bases respectively, with 16 bases between them. The CDR3 is 14 residues long. CDR1 and CDR2 from the germline V gene are SGHNT and YENEEA. The CDR3 coding sequence is TGTGCCAGCTTCGAAGGCAGGGTGGACACTGAAGCTTTCTTT. It translates to CASFEGRVDTEAFF.

V gene TRBV5-6 combines with J gene TRBJ2-5, with a possible D match to TRBD1 (6 bases). Trimming cost V 4 bases and J 4 bases, with 14 bases left between them. The germline V gene has CDR1 SGHDT and CDR2 YYEEEE. CDR3 length: 14 amino acids. The CDR3 nucleotides read TGTGCCAGCAGCCTGGGGTGGACAGTAGAGACCCAGTACTTC. Translated, it gives CASSLGWTVETQYF.

The chain has TRBV19 and TRBJ1-1; D might be TRBD1 (5 bases). CDR1 is LNHDA, CDR2 SQIVND, per germline (reference sequence). CDR3 length equals 14 residues. Trimming removed 5 bases at V and 1 base at J, with 11 bases between. CDR3 sequence: CASSSWTKNTEAFF. CDR3 bases: TGTGCCAGTAGTTCATGGACAAAGAACACTGAAGCTTTCTTT.

The CDR3 loop is CASSRSGGSSYNEQFF. DNA of the CDR3: TGCGCCAGCAGCCGTAGCGGGGGGAGCTCCTACAATGAGCAGTTCTTC. The chain uses TRBV4-3 and TRBJ2-1; 10 bases line up with TRBD2. V lost 4 bases to trimming and J lost 0 bases; unmatched junction nucleotides: 3. Germline V gene lookup returns CDR1 LGHNA and CDR2 YSLEER. CDR3 size: 16 residues.

The chain recombines TRBV4-2 with TRBJ2-5; possible D gene TRBD2, 7 bases. V lost 3 bases and J lost 3, with 14 bases in between. This CDR3 region has 15 residues. Per the germline V gene, CDR1 is LGHNA and CDR2 is YNFKEQ. This CDR3 reads CASSHGGGDKETQYF. In DNA, the CDR3 is TGTGCCAGCAGCCATGGCGGGGGCGACAAAGAGACCCAGTACTTC.

The chain has TRBV9 and TRBJ2-3, with a tentative D call TRBD2 (6 bases). The V end lost 5 bases, the J end lost 2 bases, and 12 bases lay between the germline ends. CDR1 is SGDLS and CDR2 is YYNGEE in the germline V gene. This CDR3 region has 14 residues. CDR3: CASRRLAITDTQYF. The DNA for the CDR3 is TGTGCCAGCAGGCGTCTAGCGATCACAGATACGCAGTATTTT. The variable domain in full, completed from reference TRBV9 and TRBJ2-3, reads DSGVTQTPKHLITATGQRVTLRCSPRSGDLSVYWYQQSLDQGLQFLIQYYNGEERAKGNILERFSAQQFPDLHSELNLSSLELGDSALYFCASRRLAITDTQYFGPGTRLTVL.

The genes are TRBV4-3 and TRBJ2-2, with 10 bases fitting TRBD1. V was pared by 1 base and J by 3 bases, with 5 bases of the junction left unmatched. Germline V lookup: CDR1 LGHNA, CDR2 YSLEER. The CDR3 runs 17 residues. For the CDR3, the DNA is TGCGCCAGCAGCCAAGGACAGGGGGCTTTTTACACCGGGGAGCTGTTTTTT. Residues: CASSQGQGAFYTGELFF.

The gene calls are TRBV5-1 and TRBJ2-1, with D tentatively TRBD2 (6 bases). This CDR3 spans 16 amino acids. V lost 2 bases and J 15 bases, leaving 27 bases between the germline ends. Germline CDR1 reads SGHRS; CDR2 reads YFSETQ. The CDR3 region is CASSLGTPELGKRRFF. The DNA of the CDR3 is TGCGCCAGCAGCTTAGGGACTCCCGAGCTGGGTAAGAGGCGGTTCTTC.

The chain is built from TRBV4-1 and TRBJ2-5; 10 nucleotides agree with TRBD2. The germline gives CDR1 MGHRA, CDR2 YSYEKL. The CDR3 runs 15 residues. Trimming cost V 0 bases and J 5 bases; bases outside gene matches: 3. The CDR3 nucleotides are TGCGCCAGCAGCCAAGATGGGACTAGCGTGGAGACCCAGTACTTC. Translated, it gives CASSQDGTSVETQYF.

This rearrangement joins TRBV5-1 to TRBJ2-2; TRBD2 agrees at 13 bases. This CDR3 is built from 17 residues. Unmatched junction bases numbered 2, after V lost 0 bases and J lost 3 bases. The germline V gene encodes CDR1 SGHRS and CDR2 YFSETQ. CDR3 loop: CASSLATSGRYTGELFF. The CDR3 bases are TGCGCCAGCAGCTTGGCGACTAGCGGGAGGTACACCGGGGAGCTGTTTTTT.

In nucleotides, the CDR3 is TGTGCCAGCAGCCAGGGGGTTGTCTACGAGCAGTACTTC. Residues: CASSQGVVYEQYF. The chain joins TRBV7-6 to TRBJ2-7; 7 bases fit TRBD1. With V trimmed by 5 bases and J by 3 bases, 4 bases remained unmatched. CDR1 and CDR2 from the germline V gene are SGHVS and FNYEAQ. The CDR3 is made up of 13 amino acids.

The rearrangement uses TRBV14 and TRBJ2-5; TRBD2 aligns across 8 bases. Per germline, CDR1 SGHDN and CDR2 FVKESK. The CDR3 consists of 15 residues. The V segment lost 5 bases and the J segment 6 bases; nucleotides outside the gene matches: 11. The CDR3 region is CASSTAGELRKTQYF. The CDR3 DNA sequence: TGTGCCAGCAGCACAGCGGGAGAGCTTAGAAAGACCCAGTACTTC.

This clone showed up just a few times. V usage is TRBV5-4 and J usage is TRBJ1-4, with 7 bases fitting TRBD1. The trim removed 2 bases at V and 8 bases at J, leaving 6 bases unmatched. The CDR3 length is 14 residues. CDR1 and CDR2 from the germline V gene are SGHNT and YYREEE (reference sequence). The CDR3 nucleotides are TGTGCCAGCAGCTTCGACAGGGTTGACGAAAAACTGTTTTTT. Translated: CASSFDRVDEKLFF. The whole variable domain, filled in from reference TRBV5-4 and TRBJ1-4, reads ETGVTQSPTHLIKTRGQQVTLRCSSQSGHNTVSWYQQALGQGPQFIFQYYREEENGRGNFPPRFSGLQFPNYSSELNVNALELDDSALYLCASSFDRVDEKLFFGSGTQLSVL.

The genes are TRBV7-2 and TRBJ2-3, with D maybe TRBD1 (5 bases). The CDR3 consists of 17 residues. The ends were cut back, 0 bases at V and 1 base at J, with 14 bases in the middle. Germline V CDR1 and CDR2: SGHTA, FQGNSA. As DNA, the CDR3 is TGTGCCAGCAGCTTAGCGGGGCCCCGCGCAGGCACAGATACGCAGTATTTT. It encodes CASSLAGPRAGTDTQYF. Based on the CDR3 plus reference TRBV7-2 and TRBJ2-3, the full variable domain is GAGVSQSPSNKVTEKGKDVELRCDPISGHTALYWYRQSLGQGLEFLIYFQGNSAPDKSGLPSDRFSAERTGGSVSTLTIQRTQQEDSAVYLCASSLAGPRAGTDTQYFGPGTRLTVL.

The chain joins TRBV7-9 to TRBJ2-6; 9 positions agree with TRBD2. Germline trimming cut 5 bases from V and 0 bases from J; bases unmatched to any gene: 5. The length of the CDR3 is 17 residues. Per the germline V gene, CDR1 is SEHNR and CDR2 is FQNEAQ (reference sequence). This CDR3 is CASSATSGHSGANVLTF. Written as DNA, the CDR3 is TGTGCCAGCAGCGCGACTAGCGGTCACTCTGGGGCCAACGTCCTGACTTTC.

The chain uses TRBV2 and TRBJ2-7; D is possibly TRBD1 (5 bases). The CDR3 spans 13 residues. V dropped 6 bases and J dropped 0 bases, with 9 bases sitting between them. Germline values: CDR1 SNHLY, CDR2 FYNNEI. The CDR3 spells CASRTDTSYEQYF. CDR3 bases: TGTGCCAGCAGGACAGATACCTCCTACGAGCAGTACTTC.

In DNA form, the CDR3 reads TGTGCCAGCAGCAGCCAGGGACTAGCGTTGGGTGAGACCCAGTACTTC. Protein product: CASSSQGLALGETQYF. The gene calls are TRBV7-9 and TRBJ2-5; the match to TRBD2 covers 10 bases. Germline assignment: CDR1 SEHNR and CDR2 FQNEAQ (reference sequence). Unmatched junction bases numbered 11, after V lost 5 bases and J lost 5 bases. There are 16 residues in the CDR3.

J is TRBJ1-4 and V is TRBV15; the D is unclear. Germline CDR1 reads LNHNV; CDR2 reads YYDKDF (reference sequence). The CDR3 has 14 residues. V was shortened by 3 bases and J by 3 bases, with 8 bases between the two germline ends. DNA for the CDR3: TGTGCCACCAGCAGGGGTGGGCCTAATGAAAAACTGTTTTTT. It translates to CATSRGGPNEKLFF. Combining the CDR3 with reference TRBV15 and TRBJ1-4 gives the whole variable domain DAMVIQNPRYQVTQFGKPVTLSCSQTLNHNVMYWYQQKSSQAPKLLFHYYDKDFNNEADTPDNFQSRRPNTSFCFLDIRSPGLGDTAMYLCATSRGGPNEKLFFGSGTQLSVL.